These 11 T cell receptor beta chains were all obtained from the same sample, sequenced in a study of blood T cell repertoires in COVID-19. The data were produced by immunoSEQ multiplex PCR, yet TCRdb's version contains in-frame clones alone and is incomplete. The data show about 190,000 clones, 88% seen once. Material: peripheral blood. These receptors were taken from a human donor in a cohort sampled during active COVID-19.

This chain links TRBV7-9 with TRBJ1-2; TRBD1 aligns across 7 bases. Germline assignment: CDR1 SEHNR and CDR2 FQNEAQ (reference sequence). This CDR3 is 14 amino acids long. With 1 base clipped from V and 4 bases from J, the junction kept 3 bases outside the gene matches. CDR3 DNA sequence: TGTGCCAGCAGCTTAGAGGGGGCTGGCTATGGCTACACCTTC. Its protein product is CASSLEGAGYGYTF.

The chain has TRBV28 and TRBJ2-2; D perhaps matches TRBD2 (6 bases). CDR1 is MDHEN, CDR2 SYDVKM, per germline. The V gene lost 8 bases and the J gene lost 1 base, with 17 bases spanning the gap. This CDR3 contains 16 residues. CDR3 residues: CASSARLRENTGELFF. CDR3 DNA sequence: TGTGCCAGCTCTGCCCGGTTGCGGGAGAACACCGGGGAGCTGTTTTTT.

This chain joins TRBV11-1 and TRBJ2-2, with D perhaps TRBD1 (6 bases). Per germline, CDR1 SGHAT and CDR2 FQDESV (reference sequence). Between the trimmed V and J ends, which lost 5 bases and 1 base, there was a span of 14 bases. The CDR3 covers 16 residues. CDR3 loop: CASSLGGGWNTGELFF. The CDR3 nucleotides are TGTGCCAGCAGCCTTGGGGGCGGGTGGAACACCGGGGAGCTGTTTTTT.

The V call is TRBV2, the J call TRBJ1-5; 9 bases are shared with TRBD1. Germline lookup yields CDR1 SNHLY and CDR2 FYNNEI. V dropped 7 bases and J dropped 6; count of bases not matched to a gene: 7. The CDR3 contains 14 residues. CDR3 loop: CASNEDRGSQPQHF. CDR3 in DNA: TGTGCCAGCAATGAGGACAGGGGAAGTCAGCCCCAGCATTTT. Combining the CDR3 with reference TRBV2 and TRBJ1-5 gives the whole variable domain EPEVTQTPSHQVTQMGQEVILRCVPISNHLYFYWYRQILGQKVEFLVSFYNNEISEKSEIFDDQFSVERPDGSNFTLKIRSTKLEDSAMYFCASNEDRGSQPQHFGDGTRLSIL.

Only a few counts were recorded for this clone. V gene TRBV28 combines with J gene TRBJ2-7; 11 bases agree with TRBD2. Germline V gene sequence: CDR1 MDHEN, CDR2 SYDVKM. The CDR3 contains 17 residues. J gave up 3 bases and V 4 bases, and 11 bases lay outside the gene matches. The CDR3 loop reads CASSYRILAGVNYEQYF. The DNA for the CDR3 is TGTGCCAGCAGTTACCGCATACTAGCGGGAGTCAACTACGAGCAGTACTTC.

The V call is TRBV19, the J call TRBJ1-5, with 9 nucleotides matching TRBD1. The CDR3 runs 14 residues. V lost 5 bases and J lost 6; bases outside the gene matches: 5. The V gene's germline CDR1 is LNHDA and CDR2 SQIVND (reference sequence). This CDR3 reads CASSWTGVVQPQHF. Here the CDR3 DNA reads TGTGCCAGTAGTTGGACAGGGGTGGTTCAGCCCCAGCATTTT. The complete variable domain, with remaining parts taken from reference TRBV19 and TRBJ1-5, reads DGGITQSPKYLFRKEGQNVTLSCEQNLNHDAMYWYRQDPGQGLRLIYYSQIVNDFQKGDIAEGYSVSREKKESFPLTVTSAQKNPTAFYLCASSWTGVVQPQHFGDGTRLSIL.

The chain recombines TRBV7-9 with TRBJ1-2; no clear D gene. V lost 0 bases and J lost 4, with 6 bases in between. The CDR3 has 13 residues. Germline values: CDR1 SEHNR, CDR2 FQNEAQ (reference sequence). This chain's CDR3 is CASSLAQSYGYTF. As DNA, the CDR3 is TGTGCCAGCAGCTTAGCACAGAGCTATGGCTACACCTTC.

The chain couples TRBV5-8 to TRBJ2-3, with 9 bases fitting TRBD2. The CDR3 runs 16 residues. With V trimmed by 3 bases and J by 1 base, 6 bases remained unmatched. Germline CDR1 is SGHTS and CDR2 is YDEGEE. The CDR3 protein is CASSSSSSGGTDTQYF. The CDR3 DNA follows: TGTGCCAGCAGCTCCTCCTCTAGCGGGGGCACAGATACGCAGTATTTT.

This clone was observed a single time. The gene calls are TRBV4-3 and TRBJ1-6; TRBD1 agrees at 7 bases. J gave up 7 bases and V 3 bases, and 6 bases lay outside the gene matches. The germline V gene encodes CDR1 LGHNA and CDR2 YSLEER. The CDR3 has 15 residues. The CDR3 reads CASSQGQRPNSPLHF. CDR3 sequence (DNA): TGCGCCAGCAGCCAGGGACAGCGACCCAATTCACCCCTCCACTTT.

The V call is TRBV2, the J call TRBJ1-2; the match to TRBD1 covers 7 bases. CDR3 length: 13 residues. In germline, CDR1 is SNHLY, CDR2 FYNNEI. The ends lost 6 bases at V and 4 bases at J; junction bases unmatched: 5. The CDR3, as DNA: TGTGCCAGCAGGGGGACAGTAAGCTATGGCTACACCTTC. As protein: CASRGTVSYGYTF.

J is TRBJ1-3 and V is TRBV18; 7 positions agree with TRBD1. This CDR3 region has 15 residues. Germline CDR1 and CDR2: KGHSH and LQKENI. Trimming took 3 bases from V and 1 from J; bases not matched to a gene: 3. The CDR3 sequence: CASSPGTASGNTIYF. The DNA of the CDR3 is TGTGCCAGCTCACCCGGGACAGCTTCTGGAAACACCATATATTTT. Looking up the rest from reference TRBV18 and TRBJ1-3 gives the full variable domain: NAGVMQNPRHLVRRRGQEARLRCSPMKGHSHVYWYRQLPEEGLKFMVYLQKENIIDESGMPKERFSAEFPKEGPSILRIQQVVRGDSAAYFCASSPGTASGNTIYFGEGSWLTVV.